The T cell receptor beta chain under discussion was sequenced for a study of cytomegalovirus exposure and HLA in healthy donors. Findings and limits, study-wide: Researchers counted roughly 160 TCR beta chains as cytomegalovirus-associated.

Comments on this clone: As yet, its antigen is unknown.

J gave up 1 base and V 5 bases, and 5 bases lay outside the gene matches. CDR1 and CDR2 from the germline V gene are LNHDA and SQIVND (reference sequence). CDR3 size: 15 residues. Repertoires were generated with immunoSEQ multiplex PCR, while TCRdb's copy carries only in-frame clones and drops some. The sample has hundreds of thousands of clones, around 87% seen once. The source material was PBMCs. The V and J genes are TRBV19 and TRBJ2-7; 10 nucleotides line up with TRBD2. This sequence was found in a woman aged 18-30 years in good health and CMV-seropositive. In DNA form, the CDR3 reads TGTGCCAGTAGTTGGACTAGCGGTGAGTCCTACGAGCAGTACTTC. Translation gives CASSWTSGESYEQYF.